One and the same sample provided the 26 T cell receptor beta chains below, sequenced in a study of patients and donors after allogeneic stem cell transplantation. In TCRdb, the RT-PCR reads were re-called with MiXCR into one record per CDR3 protein. The data contain roughly 30,000 distinct CDR3 sequences, 6.8% of them singletons. Source material: blood, either unsorted or a sorted T cell fraction (not recorded which). The receptors originated from a human donor who was either an allogeneic HSCT recipient or a stem cell or donor lymphocyte infusion donor (not recorded which). It is not recorded whose cells these are; they may come from a transplant donor.

On this clonotype: A read error may explain this, as a much larger clone is one base away. Here the CDR3 omits its conserved ending phenylalanine or tryptophan, so a read error is the likely source. V is TRBV7-2 and J is TRBJ1-1; tentatively, D is TRBD1 (5 bases). The length of the CDR3 is 16 residues. V gave up 1 base and J gave up 4 bases, with 16 bases separating them. Germline V gene sequence: CDR1 SGHTA, CDR2 FQGNSA. The CDR3 sequence is CASSLVGTPSGTEAFL. For the CDR3, the DNA is TGTGCCAGCAGCTTAGTGGGGACTCCAAGCGGCACTGAAGCTTTCCTT.

This clonotype was seen only a few times. V is TRBV28 and J is TRBJ2-7; 7 positions agree with TRBD1. V was clipped by 3 bases and J by 5 bases; unmatched bases: 10. CDR1 is MDHEN, CDR2 SYDVKM, per germline. The CDR3 is 15 residues long. The CDR3 here is CASSLGQSDLDEQYF. CDR3 nucleotides: TGTGCCAGCAGTTTGGGACAGTCGGATCTGGACGAGCAGTACTTC.

This clonotype was counted many times. The chain uses TRBV4-1 and TRBJ2-1; TRBD2 agrees at 8 bases. Germline V gene sequence: CDR1 MGHRA, CDR2 YSYEKL. The V and J ends lost 1 base and 8 bases, in that order; junction bases with no gene match: 7. The CDR3 is 15 amino acids. CDR3 in DNA: TGCGCCAGCAGCCAAGGCCCGGGGACTAGTTATGAGCAGTTCTTC. This sequence encodes CASSQGPGTSYEQFF.

This clonotype was detected ten times or more. The rearrangement uses TRBV20-1 and TRBJ1-1, with TRBD1 matching 9 bases. The CDR3 runs to 15 residues. V trimming: 5 bases; J trimming: 4 bases; junction bases outside the gene matches: 11. Germline V gene lookup returns CDR1 DFQATT and CDR2 SNEGSKA (reference sequence). The chain's CDR3 is CSAPSPGQGGTEAFF. The CDR3 nucleotides read TGCAGTGCTCCATCCCCGGGACAGGGAGGCACTGAAGCTTTCTTT.

This clonotype was seen at least ten times. The chain uses TRBV4-3 and TRBJ2-1; D is uncertain. The CDR3 runs to 13 residues. V lost 0 bases to trimming and J lost 13 bases, with 13 bases between them. CDR1 LGHNA and CDR2 YSLEER come from the germline V gene. The CDR3 sequence is CASSQDFTSVQFF. CDR3 in DNA: TGCGCCAGCAGCCAAGATTTCACCAGCGTACAGTTCTTC.

This clonotype was counted ten times or more. The rearrangement joins TRBV10-3 to TRBJ2-2; 8 bases align to TRBD2. The germline CDR1 and CDR2 sequences are ENHRY and SYGVKD. The CDR3 consists of 15 residues. V lost 6 bases to trimming and J lost 3 bases; unmatched junction nucleotides: 6. CDR3: CAISQRERDTGELFF. Written as DNA, the CDR3 is TGTGCCATCAGCCAGCGGGAGAGGGACACCGGGGAGCTGTTTTTT.

This clonotype was picked up many times. The V call is TRBV6-1, the J call TRBJ1-1; 10 bases match TRBD1. The CDR3 spans 15 residues. V shed 4 bases and J 3 bases; nucleotides not matched to a gene: 5. CDR1 and CDR2 from the germline V gene are MNHNS and SASEGT. Here the CDR3 reads CASSGRTGGDTEAFF. Written as DNA, the CDR3 is TGTGCCAGCAGTGGCCGGACAGGGGGGGACACTGAAGCTTTCTTT.

V is TRBV18 and J is TRBJ2-7, with D maybe TRBD2 (5 bases). The germline gives CDR1 KGHSH, CDR2 LQKENI. V lost 4 bases to trimming and J lost 3 bases, with 16 bases between them. The CDR3 totals 15 residues. CDR3 residues: CASSLGAVTGYEQYF. CDR3 nucleotides: TGTGCCAGCTCACTAGGAGCGGTGACTGGCTACGAGCAGTACTTC. Full variable domain (missing parts from reference TRBV18 and TRBJ2-7): NAGVMQNPRHLVRRRGQEARLRCSPMKGHSHVYWYRQLPEEGLKFMVYLQKENIIDESGMPKERFSAEFPKEGPSILRIQQVVRGDSAAYFCASSLGAVTGYEQYFGPGTRLTVT.

The sample holds many counts of this clonotype. The CDR3 DNA sequence: TGCGCCAGCAGCCAAAACGCCATGGGACTAGCGGGAGGCGATACGCAGTATTTT. Amino acid sequence: CASSQNAMGLAGGDTQYF. The rearrangement joins TRBV4-3 to TRBJ2-3; the match to TRBD2 covers 15 bases. V lost 2 bases to trimming and J lost 6 bases; unmatched junction nucleotides: 9. Germline assignment: CDR1 LGHNA and CDR2 YSLEER. This CDR3 region has 18 residues.

This clonotype appeared many times. The chain is built from TRBV29-1 and TRBJ1-2, with 8 bases lining up with TRBD1. V was pared by 4 bases and J by 4 bases, with 17 bases of the junction left unmatched. This CDR3 region has 17 residues. Germline values: CDR1 SQVTM, CDR2 ANQGSEA. CDR3 loop: CSVGGAMQGADLYGYTF. The CDR3 region has the DNA TGCAGCGTTGGGGGCGCTATGCAGGGGGCCGATCTCTATGGCTACACCTTC.

This clonotype qualifies as medium-sized. The gene calls are TRBV7-9 and TRBJ2-5; D unresolved. The V gene lost 1 base and the J gene lost 4 bases, with 13 bases spanning the gap. CDR1 and CDR2 from the germline V gene are SEHNR and FQNEAQ (reference sequence). This CDR3 has 15 residues. CDR3 amino acids: CASSLDGAIRETQYF. CDR3 DNA: TGTGCCAGCAGCTTAGATGGAGCGATCCGAGAGACCCAGTACTTC.

The sample holds many counts of this clonotype. This chain connects TRBV28 to TRBJ2-2; 12 bases fit TRBD1. CDR1 MDHEN and CDR2 SYDVKM come from the germline V gene. The CDR3 has 16 residues. With 4 bases clipped from V and 9 bases from J, the junction kept 9 bases outside the gene matches. CDR3 amino acids: CASSSPGQGAIRELFF. In DNA, the CDR3 is TGTGCCAGCAGTTCGCCGGGACAGGGGGCTATAAGGGAGCTGTTTTTT. Variable domain in full (rest from reference TRBV28 and TRBJ2-2): DVKVTQSSRYLVKRTGEKVFLECVQDMDHENMFWYRQDPGLGLRLIYFSYDVKMKEKGDIPEGYSVSREKKERFSLILESASTNQTSMYLCASSSPGQGAIRELFFGEGSRLTVL.

The V and J genes are TRBV2 and TRBJ1-2; D call uncertain. CDR1 and CDR2 (germline): SNHLY, FYNNEI. The CDR3 runs 13 residues. V was shortened by 6 bases and J by 2 bases, with 10 bases between the two germline ends. The DNA of the CDR3 is TGTGCCAGCAGGATCGGGCGGAACTATGGCTACACCTTC. It is translated as CASRIGRNYGYTF.

This clonotype was observed at least ten times. The rearrangement uses TRBV12-3 or TRBV12-4 and TRBJ2-1; 8 bases align to TRBD2. J gave up 1 base and V 8 bases, and 7 bases lay outside the gene matches. This CDR3 is built from 15 residues. CDR3 DNA sequence: TGTGCCAGCGGTGTAGCGGGGAAGTCCTACAATGAGCAGTTCTTC. It codes for CASGVAGKSYNEQFF.

This clonotype was counted ten times or more. The chain joins TRBV6-5 to TRBJ1-2; a possible D gene is TRBD1 (5 bases). V lost 8 bases and J lost 5, with 24 bases in between. This CDR3 contains 16 residues. Germline V CDR1 and CDR2: MNHEY, SVGAGI. This CDR3 reads CASRTSVGELWYGYTF. In nucleotides, the CDR3 is TGTGCCAGCCGAACGAGCGTGGGGGAACTTTGGTATGGCTACACCTTC.

In its sample, this clonotype was seen a few times. The V call is TRBV6-5, the J call TRBJ2-7; the match to TRBD2 covers 8 bases. J gave up 5 bases and V 0 bases, and 9 bases lay outside the gene matches. Germline loops: CDR1 MNHEY, CDR2 SVGAGI. CDR3 length equals 16 residues. The CDR3 nucleotides read TGTGCCAGCAGTTACTCGGGGGCGGGAGGTTTGCACGAGCAGTACTTC. Amino acid sequence: CASSYSGAGGLHEQYF.

This clonotype was recorded many times. The chain carries TRBV5-1 and TRBJ1-6, with D unresolved. Trimming stripped 4 bases from V and 5 bases from J, with 7 bases between. The germline CDR1 and CDR2 sequences are SGHRS and YFSETQ. CDR3 length: 13 amino acids. CDR3 sequence: CASSPANNSPLHF. CDR3 DNA sequence: TGCGCCAGCAGCCCGGCCAATAATTCACCCCTCCACTTT. Filled out from reference TRBV5-1 and TRBJ1-6, the complete variable domain reads KAGVTQTPRYLIKTRGQQVTLSCSPISGHRSVSWYQQTPGQGLQFLFEYFSETQRNKGNFPGRFSGRQFSNSRSEMNVSTLELGDSALYLCASSPANNSPLHFGNGTRLTVT.

In this sample, this clonotype turned up many times. The chain has TRBV3-1 and TRBJ2-5, with TRBD2 identical over 11 bases. Germline lookup yields CDR1 LGHDT and CDR2 YNNKEL (reference sequence). This CDR3 has 16 residues. The V and J ends lost 1 base and 5 bases, in that order; junction bases with no gene match: 6. The CDR3 coding sequence is TGTGCCAGCAGCCAAGTCACCGGACTAGCGGGTGAGACCCAGTACTTC. Translating gives CASSQVTGLAGETQYF.

The CDR3 spells CASSPLKQPNTIYF. DNA for the CDR3: TGTGCCAGCTCACCGCTGAAACAGCCGAACACCATATATTTT. The chain uses TRBV18 and TRBJ1-3; no definite D call. V lost 3 bases and J lost 7, with 13 bases in between. The CDR3 spans 14 residues. Germline values: CDR1 KGHSH, CDR2 LQKENI.

This chain uses TRBV3-1 with TRBJ2-3, with TRBD2 matching 10 bases. Looked up from germline, CDR1 is LGHDT and CDR2 is YNNKEL (reference sequence). V was pared by 4 bases and J by 5 bases, with 3 bases of the junction left unmatched. CDR3 length: 14 amino acids. CDR3 nucleotide sequence: TGTGCCAGCAGCCCGTGGACTAGCGGAGATACGCAGTATTTT. Protein sequence: CASSPWTSGDTQYF.

This clonotype was seen many times. V gene TRBV18 combines with J gene TRBJ2-7; 10 positions agree with TRBD1. Germline CDR1 is KGHSH and CDR2 is LQKENI. The CDR3 consists of 15 residues. With 2 bases clipped from V and 3 bases from J, the junction kept 4 bases outside the gene matches. CDR3 sequence: CASSPGTGVYYEQYF. The CDR3 DNA is TGTGCCAGCTCACCAGGGACAGGGGTGTACTACGAGCAGTACTTC.

The sample holds many counts of this clonotype. The V gene is TRBV27, the J gene TRBJ2-3, with D perhaps matching TRBD2 (6 bases). The CDR3 consists of 17 residues. Looked up from germline, CDR1 is MNHEY and CDR2 is SMNVEV (reference sequence). Trimming stripped 2 bases from V and 3 bases from J, with 18 bases between. The CDR3 spells CASSLRALGAGTDTQYF. The CDR3 bases are TGTGCCAGCAGTTTAAGGGCCTTAGGGGCGGGGACAGATACGCAGTATTTT.

This clonotype was picked up a small number of times. V usage is TRBV24-1 and J usage is TRBJ1-4, with 9 bases identical to TRBD1. Germline lookup yields CDR1 KGHDR and CDR2 SFDVKD. The CDR3 consists of 17 residues. V shed 0 bases, J shed 7 bases, and the junction held 8 bases outside the gene matches. The CDR3 here is CATSDLGQGRTGEKLFF. Written as DNA, the CDR3 is TGTGCCACCAGTGATTTGGGACAGGGGAGGACGGGTGAAAAACTGTTTTTT.

This clonotype has a count of ten or more. The J gene is TRBJ1-3, the V gene TRBV28; 12 bases match TRBD1. After removal of 4 bases from V and 8 bases from J, the junction contained 6 bases not matched to a gene. CDR1 is MDHEN, CDR2 SYDVKM, per germline. There are 15 residues in the CDR3. The DNA of the CDR3 is TGTGCCAGCAGTTACTCCGGGACAGGGGGCTACACCATATATTTT. Its translation: CASSYSGTGGYTIYF.

This clonotype has a count of ten or more. This chain links TRBV2 with TRBJ2-3; possible D gene TRBD1, 5 bases. Trimming left V 0 bases short and J 6 bases short, with 16 bases between. The CDR3 sequence is 16 residues long. Germline CDR1 SNHLY, CDR2 FYNNEI. The CDR3 loop is CASSEAPRGFKDTQYF. The CDR3, as DNA: TGTGCCAGCAGTGAAGCGCCTAGGGGTTTTAAGGATACGCAGTATTTT.

By proportion, this clonotype is medium-sized. This chain joins TRBV4-2 and TRBJ1-3; tentatively, D is TRBD1 (5 bases). The V gene's germline CDR1 is LGHNA and CDR2 YNFKEQ. The CDR3 has 17 residues. The V and J ends lost 1 base and 2 bases respectively, with 15 bases between them. For the CDR3, the DNA is TGTGCCAGCAGCCAAGGGCCCAGAGGGGCTACTGGAAACACCATATATTTT. Translation: CASSQGPRGATGNTIYF.